The T cell receptor beta chain described here comes from a study of regulatory T cells in long-lasting Graves disease. This clonotype was observed at least ten times. The CDR3 runs 15 residues. V was trimmed by 2 bases and J by 2 bases, leaving 12 bases between them. Germline V lookup: CDR1 SGHTA, CDR2 FQGNSA. Described time point: newly diagnosed GD, antithyroid drugs for less than 3 months. Making the TCR library involved RNA that had been extracted from PBMCs. The authors built TCR beta libraries using iRepertoire HTBI primers and Arm-PCR of CDR3 regions. Per the original methods: Sample data revealed approximately 60 TRBV and about 15 TRBJ segments. MiXCR, run by TCRdb on the multiplex PCR reads, gives a single entry per CDR3 protein. In this record, the V and J calls reflect TCRdb's handling and not the investigators' own analysis. The sample has roughly 430,000 distinct CDR3 sequences, about 17% seen once.

The same sample was also used in a study of T cells in Graves' hyperthyroidism and ophthalmopathy.

The sample in question was peripheral blood mononuclear cells (PBMCs), obtained at new diagnosis, from a patient treated with antithyroid drugs. This TCR derives from a woman aged 25 to 39 with Graves disease. The chain uses TRBV7-2 and TRBJ2-5; D perhaps matches TRBD1 (6 bases). DNA of the CDR3: TGTGCCAGCAGCTTACTTACAGGGTTACAAGAGACCCAGTACTTC. It specifies CASSLLTGLQETQYF.